What follows is one T cell receptor (beta chain) and its context. These data come from a study of control samples from healthy donors and cancer patients. TCRdb keeps only in-frame clones here, not all; method: immunoSEQ multiplex PCR. This sample has 100,000 to 150,000 clones, with about 83% found just once. This CDR3 spans 16 amino acids. From germline, CDR1 is MNHNS and CDR2 SASEGT. Between the trimmed V and J ends, which lost 1 base and 8 bases, there was a span of 20 bases. The sequencing input was blood. The clonotype comes from a man aged 25 to 40 in good health. The genes are TRBV6-1 and TRBJ1-2; a possible D gene is TRBD1 (6 bases). DNA for the CDR3: TGTGCCAGCAGTGAAGGTGTCTTGGGGCAGGGGAGAGGCTACACCTTC. Protein: CASSEGVLGQGRGYTF.